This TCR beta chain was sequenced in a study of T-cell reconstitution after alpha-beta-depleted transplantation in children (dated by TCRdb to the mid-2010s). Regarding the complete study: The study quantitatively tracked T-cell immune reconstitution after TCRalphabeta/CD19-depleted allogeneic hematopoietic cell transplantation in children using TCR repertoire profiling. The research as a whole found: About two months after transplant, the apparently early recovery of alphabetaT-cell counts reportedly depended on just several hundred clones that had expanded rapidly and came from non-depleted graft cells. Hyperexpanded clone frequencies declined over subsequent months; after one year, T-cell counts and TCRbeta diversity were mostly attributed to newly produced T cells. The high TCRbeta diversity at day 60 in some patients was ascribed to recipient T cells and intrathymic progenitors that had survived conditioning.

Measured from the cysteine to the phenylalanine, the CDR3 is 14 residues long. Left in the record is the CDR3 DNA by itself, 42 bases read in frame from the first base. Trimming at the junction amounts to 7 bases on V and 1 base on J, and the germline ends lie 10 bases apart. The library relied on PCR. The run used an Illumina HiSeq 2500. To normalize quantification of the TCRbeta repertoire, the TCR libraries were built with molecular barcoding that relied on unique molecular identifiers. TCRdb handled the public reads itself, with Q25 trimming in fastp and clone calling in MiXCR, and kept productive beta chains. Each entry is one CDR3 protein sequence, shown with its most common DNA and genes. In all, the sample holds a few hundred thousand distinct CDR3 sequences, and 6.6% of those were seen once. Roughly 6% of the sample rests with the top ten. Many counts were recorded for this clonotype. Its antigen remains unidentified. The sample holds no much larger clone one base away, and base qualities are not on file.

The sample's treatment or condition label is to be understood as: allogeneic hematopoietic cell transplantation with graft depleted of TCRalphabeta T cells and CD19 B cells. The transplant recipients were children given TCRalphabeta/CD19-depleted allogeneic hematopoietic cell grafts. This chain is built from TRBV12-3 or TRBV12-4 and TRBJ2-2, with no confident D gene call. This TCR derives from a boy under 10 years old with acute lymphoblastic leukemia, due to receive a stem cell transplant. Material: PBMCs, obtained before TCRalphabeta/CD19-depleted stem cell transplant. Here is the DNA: TGTGCCAGCAAGTTTAGAGAGAACACCGGGGAGCTGTTTTTT. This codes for CASKFRENTGELFF.